Sequencing of this T cell receptor beta chain was carried out in a study of control samples from healthy donors and cancer patients. Generated by immunoSEQ multiplex PCR, the TCRdb table keeps only in-frame clones and is missing some. In the table there are over 100,000 clones, roughly 92% of which are singletons. Germline assignment: CDR1 PRHDT and CDR2 FYEKMQ (reference sequence). V trimming: 3 bases; J trimming: 2 bases; junction bases outside the gene matches: 5. There are 15 residues in the CDR3. V usage is TRBV13 and J usage is TRBJ2-7; 9 nucleotides line up with TRBD2. The source of this sequence is a man between 18 and 29 years old in good health. The sequenced sample was blood. CDR3 DNA: TGTGCCAGCAGCTTCGGTCTAGCGGGGACCTACGAGCAGTACTTC. Residues: CASSFGLAGTYEQYF.